These 11 T cell receptor beta chains came from one sample sequenced in a study of T cell responses to AZD1222 COVID-19 vaccine (TCRdb year 2021). The library was generated by the immunoSEQ multiplex PCR assay. As stored in TCRdb, this immuneACCESS dataset retains in-frame rearrangements with V and J assigned. A fraction of the clones does not appear; measured against another copy, unresolved V genes explain less than half of the discrepancy, and the remainder lacks a known reason. This sample gives around 200,000 clones in total; approximately 91% of them show up just once. The leading ten clones occupy approximately 0.97% of the sample. The time point label for this specimen denotes: baseline before first vaccination. The input for sequencing was peripheral blood, taken on day 0 of AZD1222 vaccination. The source of these receptors is an adult in good health.

This clone was detected only once. The chain couples TRBV7-9 to TRBJ2-7; perhaps TRBD1 as D (6 bases). The CDR3 loop spans 14 amino acids. Germline CDR1 is SEHNR and CDR2 is FQNEAQ (reference sequence). The germline V and J ends were trimmed by 3 bases and 0 bases, with 9 bases remaining between them. The DNA of the CDR3 is TGTGCCAGCAGCTTTACAGGGCCCTCCTACGAGCAGTACTTC. Translating gives CASSFTGPSYEQYF.

The chain couples TRBV28 to TRBJ1-5; D uncertain. Looked up from germline, CDR1 is MDHEN and CDR2 is SYDVKM. The CDR3 is made up of 13 amino acids. The V and J ends lost 6 bases and 7 bases respectively, with 13 bases between them. The CDR3 sequence is CASSTPGGQPQHF. CDR3 DNA sequence: TGTGCCAGCAGCACCCCGGGCGGACAGCCCCAGCATTTT.

This chain links TRBV28 with TRBJ2-4; maybe TRBD1 (6 bases). This CDR3 is built from 14 residues. The V gene's germline CDR1 is MDHEN and CDR2 SYDVKM. Trimming took off 8 bases at V and 3 bases at J, with 14 bases between the two ends. DNA for the CDR3: TGTGCCAGCCCTGAGGGGGTGGTCAAAAACATTCAGTACTTC. Its translation: CASPEGVVKNIQYF.

This chain joins TRBV28 and TRBJ2-5, with D unclear. The germline CDR1 and CDR2 sequences are MDHEN and SYDVKM. V lost 3 bases and J lost 0, with 11 bases in between. This CDR3 spans 15 amino acids. DNA for the CDR3: TGTGCCAGCAGTTTGGTAGCTGAAGACCAAGAGACCCAGTACTTC. As protein: CASSLVAEDQETQYF.

The chain employs TRBV7-6 and TRBJ2-2, with TRBD1 matching over 7 bases. V shed 2 bases, J shed 1 base, and the junction held 1 base outside the gene matches. The CDR3 has 15 residues. Germline lookup yields CDR1 SGHVS and CDR2 FNYEAQ. The CDR3 sequence is CASSLRTGNTGELFF. The CDR3 nucleotides are TGTGCCAGCAGCTTACGGACAGGGAACACCGGGGAGCTGTTTTTT.

The chain couples TRBV6-2 or TRBV6-3 to TRBJ2-3, with TRBD1 matching 8 bases. The CDR3 has 15 residues. Germline values: CDR1 MNHEY, CDR2 SVGEGT. V lost 6 bases, J lost 5 bases, and 10 bases stayed unmatched. CDR3: CASSRRGPPGDTQYF. The CDR3 DNA is TGTGCCAGCAGCCGCAGGGGGCCACCTGGAGATACGCAGTATTTT.

V and J are TRBV3-1 (or the pseudogene TRBV3-2) and TRBJ2-7; maybe TRBD1 (6 bases). The CDR3 spans 13 residues. From germline, CDR1 is LGHDT and CDR2 YNNKEL (reference sequence). V was cut by 4 bases and J by 2 bases, with 9 bases left in between. The CDR3 protein is CASSPRQAYEQYF. CDR3 DNA sequence: TGTGCCAGCAGCCCGCGACAGGCCTACGAGCAGTACTTC.

The CDR3 is CASRDMNTGELFF. CDR3 coding DNA: TGTGCCAGCCGGGATATGAACACCGGGGAGCTGTTTTTT. The chain is built from TRBV11-2 and TRBJ2-2, with D possibly TRBD2 on 5 matching bases. CDR1 is SGHAT, CDR2 FQNNGV, per germline. This CDR3 contains 13 residues. The V and J ends lost 8 bases and 1 base respectively, with 8 bases between them.

The chain recombines TRBV13 with TRBJ2-6, with D maybe TRBD1 (5 bases). CDR3 length: 15 amino acids. Germline V gives CDR1 PRHDT, CDR2 FYEKMQ (reference sequence). With 5 bases removed from V and 2 bases from J, the gap between germline ends came to 10 bases. CDR3 in DNA: TGTGCCAGCAGCCTTAGGGGTACTGGGGCCAACGTCCTGACTTTC. As protein: CASSLRGTGANVLTF.

The chain links TRBV6-2 or TRBV6-3 to TRBJ2-1, with D unresolved. The CDR3 is made up of 15 amino acids. Trimming shortened V by 4 bases and J by 8 bases, and 18 bases separated the two germline ends. Germline CDR1 is MNHEY and CDR2 is SVGEGT. The CDR3 is CASSSLDLVMDEQFF. CDR3 in DNA: TGTGCCAGCAGTTCCCTGGACCTGGTCATGGATGAGCAGTTCTTC.

This rearrangement joins TRBV3-1 (or the pseudogene TRBV3-2) to TRBJ1-4; 10 bases align to TRBD1. V gave up 4 bases and J gave up 8 bases; unmatched junction bases: 7. In germline, CDR1 is LGHDT, CDR2 YNNKEL (reference sequence). This CDR3 spans 15 amino acids. CDR3 sequence reads: CASSPRQGAGEKLFF. For the CDR3, the DNA is TGTGCCAGCAGCCCTAGACAGGGGGCGGGAGAAAAACTGTTTTTT.